The T cell receptor (beta chain) under discussion was sequenced for a study of blood T cell repertoires in COVID-19. Trimming removed 8 bases from V and 5 bases from J; junction bases left unmatched: 6. This CDR3 region has 14 residues. Germline loops: CDR1 LNHDA, CDR2 SQIVND (reference sequence). Profiled with immunoSEQ multiplex PCR; TCRdb holds only in-frame clones, not every one. The table has around 200,000 clones, roughly 83% seen once. Material for sequencing was PBMCs or T cells enriched from blood (not recorded which). The chain recombines TRBV19 with TRBJ2-1; 10 positions match TRBD2. The clonotype comes from a man aged 40-49 years with acute COVID-19. The CDR3 coding sequence is TGTGCCAGTCGTACTAGCGGGAATAACAATGAGCAGTTCTTC. Its translation: CASRTSGNNNEQFF.